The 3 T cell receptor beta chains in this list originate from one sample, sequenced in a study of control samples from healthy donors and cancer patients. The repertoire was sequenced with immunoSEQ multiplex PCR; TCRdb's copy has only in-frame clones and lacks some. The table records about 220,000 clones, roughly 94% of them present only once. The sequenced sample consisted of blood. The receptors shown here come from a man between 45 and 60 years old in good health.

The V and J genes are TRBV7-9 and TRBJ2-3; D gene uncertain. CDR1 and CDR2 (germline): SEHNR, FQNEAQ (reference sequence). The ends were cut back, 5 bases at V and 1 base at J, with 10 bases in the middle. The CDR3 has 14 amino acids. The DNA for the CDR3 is TGTGCCAGCAGCCCCCCCGGACGCACAGATACGCAGTATTTT. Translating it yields CASSPPGRTDTQYF.

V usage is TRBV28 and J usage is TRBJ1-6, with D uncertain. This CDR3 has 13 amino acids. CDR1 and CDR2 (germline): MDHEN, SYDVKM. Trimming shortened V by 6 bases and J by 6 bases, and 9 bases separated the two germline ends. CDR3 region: CASRRIFNSPLHF. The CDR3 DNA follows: TGTGCCAGCAGGAGAATATTTAATTCACCCCTCCACTTT.

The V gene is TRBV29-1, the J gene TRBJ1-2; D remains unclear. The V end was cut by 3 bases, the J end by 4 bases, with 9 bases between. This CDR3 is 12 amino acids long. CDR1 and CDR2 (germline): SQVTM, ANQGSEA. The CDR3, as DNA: TGCAGCGTTGAGGTTGGTACCTATGGCTACACCTTC. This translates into CSVEVGTYGYTF.